This is a list of T cell receptor beta chains from one sample in a study of breast tumors, draining lymph nodes, adjacent tissues. TCRdb re-called the multiplex PCR reads with MiXCR, one entry per CDR3 protein. This sample has roughly 110,000 distinct CDR3 sequences, with around 30% found just once. Material for sequencing was axillary lymph node tissue. Source of these receptors: a female donor with breast cancer. Some clones in this sample may be carry-over from other donors' samples. Each CDR3 is given with its conserved first and last residue. A D gene is named only where the DNA matches it firmly. Some rows mark clone size as missing; the rest say once, few, many or name a class of expanded clone.

CDR3aa: CASSLIWTQQETQYF
CDR3nt: TGTGCCAGCAGTTTAATTTGGACGCAGCAAGAGACCCAGTACTTC
d_gene: -
abundance: many
j_gene: TRBJ2-5
v_gene: TRBV27

CDR3aa: CSVGTGSTDTQYF
CDR3nt: TGCAGCGTGGGGACAGGGAGCACAGATACGCAGTATTTT
d_gene: TRBD1
abundance: -
j_gene: TRBJ2-3
v_gene: TRBV29-1

CDR3aa: CASYDVLTNYGYTF
CDR3nt: TGTGCCAGCTACGACGTACTAACTAACTATGGCTACACCTTC
d_gene: -
abundance: many
j_gene: TRBJ1-2
v_gene: TRBV5-6

CDR3aa: CASSSLAGLTDTQYF
CDR3nt: TGTGCCAGCAGCTCTTTAGCGGGACTTACAGATACGCAGTATTTT
d_gene: TRBD2
abundance: many
j_gene: TRBJ2-3
v_gene: TRBV7-6

CDR3aa: CSASRGDGYTF
CDR3nt: TGCAGTGCTTCGAGGGGGGATGGCTACACCTTC
d_gene: -
abundance: many
j_gene: TRBJ1-2
v_gene: TRBV20-1

CDR3aa: CAWMRSWGSGLAEAFF
CDR3nt: TGTGCCTGGATGCGTTCGTGGGGGTCTGGGTTGGCTGAAGCTTTCTTT
d_gene: -
abundance: -
j_gene: TRBJ1-1
v_gene: TRBV30

CDR3aa: CASSGRDRVGYGYTF
CDR3nt: TGTGCCAGCAGCGGCCGGGACAGGGTAGGGTATGGCTACACCTTC
d_gene: TRBD1
abundance: many
j_gene: TRBJ1-2
v_gene: TRBV9

CDR3aa: CASSSPRARRTDTQCF
CDR3nt: TGTGCCAGCAGCTCCCCAAGGGCCAGGAGAACAGATACGCAGTGTTTT
d_gene: -
abundance: few
j_gene: TRBJ2-3
v_gene: TRBV12-3/TRBV12-4

CDR3aa: CASSLSIPGLAAKNIQYF
CDR3nt: TGTGCCAGCAGTTTATCCATACCGGGACTAGCGGCCAAAAACATTCAGTACTTC
d_gene: TRBD2
abundance: few
j_gene: TRBJ2-4
v_gene: TRBV27

CDR3aa: CSARRSGRAEETQYF
CDR3nt: TGCAGCGCAAGACGAAGCGGGAGGGCCGAAGAGACCCAGTACTTC
d_gene: TRBD2
abundance: many
j_gene: TRBJ2-5
v_gene: TRBV20-1

CDR3aa: CASSPGVRSGAQYF
CDR3nt: TGTGCCAGCAGCCCCGGAGTGAGGTCAGGTGCGCAGTATTTT
d_gene: -
abundance: -
j_gene: TRBJ2-3
v_gene: TRBV7-9

CDR3aa: CASSTTSGGALEQFF
CDR3nt: TGCGCCAGCAGCACCACTAGCGGGGGGGCCTTGGAGCAGTTCTTC
d_gene: TRBD2
abundance: many
j_gene: TRBJ2-1
v_gene: TRBV5-1

CDR3aa: CASSQVEGRQQYF
CDR3nt: TGTGCCAGCAGCCAAGTAGAGGGCAGGCAGCAGTACTTC
d_gene: -
abundance: many
j_gene: TRBJ2-7
v_gene: TRBV3-1

CDR3aa: CASSFRLAGRYEQYF
CDR3nt: TGTGCCAGCAGCTTTCGCCTAGCGGGAAGGTACGAGCAGTACTTC
d_gene: TRBD2
abundance: -
j_gene: TRBJ2-7
v_gene: TRBV7-2

CDR3aa: CASSLEYAQYF
CDR3nt: TGTGCCAGCAGCCTGGAATACGCGCAGTACTTC
d_gene: -
abundance: -
j_gene: TRBJ2-7
v_gene: TRBV5-4

CDR3aa: CASSIDRGRSNQPQHF
CDR3nt: TGTGCCAGCAGCATAGACAGGGGACGGAGCAATCAGCCCCAGCATTTT
d_gene: TRBD1
abundance: -
j_gene: TRBJ1-5
v_gene: TRBV7-9

CDR3aa: CSATEPGLAETQYF
CDR3nt: TGCAGTGCTACCGAGCCGGGACTAGCGGAGACCCAGTACTTC
d_gene: TRBD2
abundance: many
j_gene: TRBJ2-5
v_gene: TRBV20-1

CDR3aa: CASSIVESLPFYEQYF
CDR3nt: TGTGCCAGTAGTATTGTGGAATCCCTCCCCTTTTACGAGCAGTACTTC
d_gene: -
abundance: many
j_gene: TRBJ2-7
v_gene: TRBV19

CDR3aa: CASSPGQGGEKLFF
CDR3nt: TGTGCCAGCAGTCCGGGACAGGGGGGTGAAAAACTGTTTTTT
d_gene: TRBD1
abundance: many
j_gene: TRBJ1-4
v_gene: TRBV6-6

CDR3aa: CASRENRNTGELFF
CDR3nt: TGTGCCAGCAGGGAAAACAGAAACACCGGGGAGCTGTTTTTT
d_gene: -
abundance: -
j_gene: TRBJ2-2
v_gene: TRBV6-6

CDR3aa: CASSPGQGALNTEAFF
CDR3nt: TGTGCCAGCAGCCCCGGACAGGGGGCTTTGAATACTGAAGCTTTCTTT
d_gene: TRBD1
abundance: -
j_gene: TRBJ1-1
v_gene: TRBV11-3

CDR3aa: CASSLGTARVTSSGNTIYF
CDR3nt: TGCGCCAGCAGCCTAGGGACAGCGAGAGTTACCAGCTCTGGAAACACCATATATTTT
d_gene: TRBD1
abundance: once
j_gene: TRBJ1-3
v_gene: TRBV5-1

CDR3aa: CSARGGVVNTGELFF
CDR3nt: TGCAGTGCTAGAGGCGGGGTCGTGAACACCGGGGAGCTGTTTTTT
d_gene: -
abundance: -
j_gene: TRBJ2-2
v_gene: TRBV20-1

CDR3aa: CSARGGRGLGSGELFF
CDR3nt: TGCAGTGCTAGGGGAGGTCGGGGGTTAGGATCCGGGGAGCTGTTTTTT
d_gene: -
abundance: many
j_gene: TRBJ2-2
v_gene: TRBV20-1

CDR3aa: CASSPTSYGYTF
CDR3nt: TGTGCCAGCAGCCCAACATCCTATGGCTACACCTTC
d_gene: -
abundance: many
j_gene: TRBJ1-2
v_gene: TRBV6-5

CDR3aa: CASSSQPQHF
CDR3nt: TGTGCCAGCAGTAGTCAGCCCCAGCATTTT
d_gene: -
abundance: many
j_gene: TRBJ1-5
v_gene: TRBV6-6

CDR3aa: CASSHPTRGEQFF
CDR3nt: TGTGCCAGCAGTCACCCGACCCGGGGGGAGCAGTTCTTC
d_gene: -
abundance: many
j_gene: TRBJ2-1
v_gene: TRBV6-5

CDR3aa: CASSLAPGTGNYGYTF
CDR3nt: TGTGCCAGCAGCTTAGCCCCCGGGACAGGAAACTATGGCTACACCTTC
d_gene: TRBD1
abundance: many
j_gene: TRBJ1-2
v_gene: TRBV11-2

CDR3aa: CASSLAPGQDYGYTF
CDR3nt: TGTGCCAGCAGCTTAGCGCCTGGACAAGACTATGGCTACACCTTC
d_gene: -
abundance: many
j_gene: TRBJ1-2
v_gene: TRBV7-2

CDR3aa: CSALPTGASRSGYTF
CDR3nt: TGCAGTGCCCTTCCGACAGGGGCGTCCCGGAGTGGCTACACCTTC
d_gene: TRBD1
abundance: -
j_gene: TRBJ1-2
v_gene: TRBV20-1

CDR3aa: CASSFGGSGELFF
CDR3nt: TGTGCCAGCAGCTTCGGGGGATCCGGGGAGCTGTTTTTT
d_gene: -
abundance: many
j_gene: TRBJ2-2
v_gene: TRBV7-9

CDR3aa: CASSPGGGLAGYNEQFF
CDR3nt: TGTGCCAGCAGCCCAGGGGGGGGACTAGCGGGATACAATGAGCAGTTCTTC
d_gene: TRBD2
abundance: many
j_gene: TRBJ2-1
v_gene: TRBV7-3

CDR3aa: CASSLGIQPQHF
CDR3nt: TGCGCCAGCAGCTTGGGGATTCAGCCCCAGCATTTT
d_gene: -
abundance: -
j_gene: TRBJ1-5
v_gene: TRBV5-1

CDR3aa: CATSPAGGQNEQFF
CDR3nt: TGTGCCACCTCCCCGGCGGGAGGGCAAAATGAGCAGTTCTTT
d_gene: TRBD2
abundance: -
j_gene: TRBJ2-1
v_gene: TRBV24-1

CDR3aa: CASSLGTSGAYTGELFF
CDR3nt: TGTGCCAGCAGCTTGGGGACTTCAGGGGCCTACACCGGGGAGCTGTTTTTT
d_gene: -
abundance: many
j_gene: TRBJ2-2
v_gene: TRBV5-6

CDR3aa: CASSVGVDGYTF
CDR3nt: TGTGCCAGCAGTGTAGGGGTTGATGGCTACACCTTC
d_gene: -
abundance: many
j_gene: TRBJ1-2
v_gene: TRBV6-6

CDR3aa: CASSLAVSSYEQYF
CDR3nt: TGTGCCAGCAGCCTCGCCGTCAGCTCCTACGAGCAGTACTTC
d_gene: -
abundance: many
j_gene: TRBJ2-7
v_gene: TRBV6-5

CDR3aa: CASSPGTGSQMNTEAFF
CDR3nt: TGCGCCAGCAGCCCCGGGACTGGCAGTCAAATGAACACTGAAGCTTTCTTT
d_gene: -
abundance: -
j_gene: TRBJ1-1
v_gene: TRBV5-1

CDR3aa: CASTVGPAERGYTF
CDR3nt: TGTGCCAGCACCGTGGGTCCGGCCGAGAGAGGCTACACCTTC
d_gene: -
abundance: many
j_gene: TRBJ1-2
v_gene: TRBV2

CDR3aa: CASSPDGSSYNEQFF
CDR3nt: TGTGCCAGCAGCCCCGATGGGAGCTCCTACAATGAGCAGTTCTTC
d_gene: -
abundance: many
j_gene: TRBJ2-1
v_gene: TRBV5-8

CDR3aa: CASSGTSGSFSSYNEQFF
CDR3nt: TGTGCCAGCAGTGGGACTAGCGGGTCCTTCAGCTCCTACAATGAGCAGTTCTTC
d_gene: TRBD2
abundance: many
j_gene: TRBJ2-1
v_gene: TRBV2

CDR3aa: CASSLWTGELFF
CDR3nt: TGTGCCAGCAGCTTATGGACCGGGGAGCTGTTTTTT
d_gene: -
abundance: many
j_gene: TRBJ2-2
v_gene: TRBV7-2

CDR3aa: CSARTLAGVNNEQFF
CDR3nt: TGCAGTGCTCGCACCCTAGCGGGGGTTAACAATGAGCAGTTCTTC
d_gene: TRBD2
abundance: many
j_gene: TRBJ2-1
v_gene: TRBV20-1